One and the same sample provided the 25 T cell receptor beta chains below, sequenced in a study of T cell responses to AZD1222 COVID-19 vaccine. This table comes from immunoSEQ multiplex PCR, and its TCRdb copy is limited to in-frame clones, with some not included. The sample lists approximately 110,000 clones, around 94% occurring once. The source was peripheral blood, collected on day 0 of AZD1222 vaccination. The receptors stem from an adult in good health.

The chain recombines TRBV19 with TRBJ1-6, with 8 bases lining up with TRBD1. This CDR3 has 15 residues. CDR1 LNHDA and CDR2 SQIVND come from the germline V gene (reference sequence). Trimming at V came to 5 bases and at J to 3 bases, leaving 3 bases not matched to a gene. This CDR3 reads CASSWTGNYNSPLHF. CDR3 nucleotides: TGTGCCAGTAGTTGGACAGGGAACTATAATTCACCCCTCCACTTT.

The rearrangement links TRBV10-3 to TRBJ1-1, with 9 bases that match TRBD1. With 4 bases clipped from V and 0 bases from J, the junction kept 3 bases outside the gene matches. The CDR3 has 15 amino acids. The germline V gene has CDR1 ENHRY and CDR2 SYGVKD. As DNA, the CDR3 is TGTGCCATCAGTGGACAGGGGGGGATGAACACTGAAGCTTTCTTT. It translates to CAISGQGGMNTEAFF.

V usage is TRBV6-5 and J usage is TRBJ2-1; 9 nucleotides agree with TRBD1. Germline V gives CDR1 MNHEY, CDR2 SVGAGI. The length of the CDR3 is 13 residues. With 6 bases clipped from V and 5 bases from J, the junction kept 2 bases outside the gene matches. The CDR3 reads CASSRDRDNEQFF. DNA of the CDR3: TGTGCCAGCAGCAGGGACAGGGACAATGAGCAGTTCTTC.

V is TRBV14 and J is TRBJ2-3, with D possibly being TRBD1 or TRBD2 (5 bases each). Germline V gene lookup returns CDR1 SGHDN and CDR2 FVKESK. The ends were cut back, 4 bases at V and 7 bases at J, with 15 bases in the middle. This CDR3 is 14 amino acids long. CDR3 bases: TGTGCCAGCAGCCCCAGGGACCTTCATTATACGCAGTATTTT. It codes for CASSPRDLHYTQYF.

The rearrangement uses TRBV12-3 or TRBV12-4 and TRBJ1-4; D remains ambiguous. With 4 bases removed from V and 4 bases from J, the gap between germline ends came to 7 bases. This CDR3 is 13 amino acids long. The CDR3 loop reads CASSSQLNEKLFF. The CDR3 coding sequence is TGTGCCAGCAGTTCACAGCTTAATGAAAAACTGTTTTTT.

V usage is TRBV6-6 and J usage is TRBJ2-6, with unresolved D. The length of the CDR3 is 15 residues. The germline gives CDR1 MNHNY, CDR2 SVGAGI (reference sequence). V shed 2 bases and J shed 1 base, with 6 bases lying between them. CDR3 bases: TGTGCCAGCAGTTACCGCAGATCTGGGGCCAACGTCCTGACTTTC. Protein sequence: CASSYRRSGANVLTF.

DNA of the CDR3: TGTGCCAGCAGCTTAGGGGTTACAGGGGAAAACTATGGCTACACCTTC. It yields the protein CASSLGVTGENYGYTF. The chain is built from TRBV5-4 and TRBJ1-2; TRBD1 matches at 7 bases. V dropped 2 bases and J dropped 2; count of bases not matched to a gene: 9. The CDR3 spans 16 residues. Germline V gene lookup returns CDR1 SGHNT and CDR2 YYREEE (reference sequence).

CDR3: CASSDSTNYYEQYF. The CDR3 DNA reads as TGTGCCAGCAGTGATTCTACTAATTACTACGAGCAGTACTTC. The chain has TRBV6-6 and TRBJ2-7; D call uncertain. The CDR3 is 14 residues long. Trimming left V 5 bases short and J 3 bases short, with 14 bases between. Germline CDR1 reads MNHNY; CDR2 reads SVGAGI (reference sequence).

The genes are TRBV5-1 and TRBJ1-2; 7 bases match TRBD1. The ends lost 0 bases at V and 4 bases at J; junction bases unmatched: 3. This CDR3 is 14 amino acids long. The V gene's germline CDR1 is SGHRS and CDR2 YFSETQ. The CDR3, as DNA: TGCGCCAGCAGCTTGGAGGGGGCCGGCTATGGCTACACCTTC. Amino acid sequence: CASSLEGAGYGYTF.

J is TRBJ2-5 and V is TRBV6-6, with 7 bases aligning to TRBD1. The V and J ends lost 7 bases and 2 bases, in that order; junction bases with no gene match: 7. Germline values: CDR1 MNHNY, CDR2 SVGAGI (reference sequence). CDR3 length: 14 residues. In nucleotides, the CDR3 is TGTGCCAGCAATAAACAGGGGTGGCAAGAGACCCAGTACTTC. This sequence encodes CASNKQGWQETQYF.

The chain couples TRBV5-4 to TRBJ2-5; 7 bases map to TRBD1. This CDR3 is built from 16 residues. V lost 4 bases, J lost 3 bases, and 12 bases stayed unmatched. The V gene's germline CDR1 is SGHNT and CDR2 YYREEE (reference sequence). CDR3 sequence (DNA): TGTGCCAGCAGCACCAGGTCAGGGGGAGAAAAAGAGACCCAGTACTTC. This encodes CASSTRSGGEKETQYF.

This clone was picked up one time. J is TRBJ1-1 and V is TRBV19; D gene ambiguous. The CDR3 runs to 12 residues. V was shortened by 6 bases and J by 4 bases, with 9 bases between the two germline ends. Germline CDR1 is LNHDA and CDR2 is SQIVND (reference sequence). CDR3 coding DNA: TGTGCCAGTAGCACCTTGGGCACTGAAGCTTTCTTT. Amino acids: CASSTLGTEAFF.

This chain links TRBV11-1 with TRBJ1-1, with D perhaps TRBD1 (6 bases). CDR3 length equals 15 residues. The V end lost 0 bases, the J end lost 1 base, and 9 bases lay between the germline ends. The germline V gene encodes CDR1 SGHAT and CDR2 FQDESV (reference sequence). This chain's CDR3 is CASSLAQGKNTEAFF. The CDR3 DNA reads TGTGCCAGCAGCTTAGCACAGGGAAAGAACACTGAAGCTTTCTTT.

The chain carries TRBV21-1 and TRBJ2-7; the table's TRBD1 call for D was not verified on the DNA. TRBV21-1 is shown as a pseudogene. The CDR3 spans 16 residues. DNA of the CDR3: TGTGCCAGCAGCAATGAACTCGGACAGGGCTCTCACGAGCAGTACTTC. As protein: CASSNELGQGSHEQYF.

The rearrangement uses TRBV29-1 and TRBJ1-1; D remains ambiguous. Trimming left V 4 bases short and J 9 bases short, with 9 bases between. CDR1 and CDR2 (germline): SQVTM, ANQGSEA. The CDR3 is 10 residues long. This CDR3 reads CSVGAPKAFF. The CDR3 DNA sequence: TGCAGCGTTGGGGCCCCGAAAGCTTTCTTT.

DNA of the CDR3: TGCGCCAGTAGAATGGAACAGGTTGATCATTGGGATACGCAGTATTTT. This encodes CASRMEQVDHWDTQYF. V and J are TRBV4-1 and TRBJ2-3; TRBD1 is a possible D gene (5 bases). V lost 9 bases and J lost 6, with 25 bases in between. Germline V lookup: CDR1 MGHRA, CDR2 YSYEKL. The CDR3 is made up of 16 amino acids.

Remarks on this clone: One end of the junction fails to match germline, which may point to a read error. This chain connects TRBV6-2 or TRBV6-3 to TRBJ2-5, with D maybe TRBD1 (6 bases). The CDR3 totals 15 residues. The germline V gene encodes CDR1 MNHEY and CDR2 SVGEGT. As DNA, the CDR3 is TGTGCCAGCAGTTACACCGGGACACTACAAGGGACCCAGTACTTC. It yields the protein CASSYTGTLQGTQYF.

The chain uses TRBV27 and TRBJ1-5, with D uncertain. CDR3 size: 15 residues. Trimming stripped 4 bases from V and 3 bases from J, with 13 bases between. Germline V gene data show CDR1 as MNHEY and CDR2 as SMNVEV (reference sequence). The CDR3 nucleotides read TGTGCCAGCAGTTCTCTTGGCAGAAACAATCAGCCCCAGCATTTT. Amino acid sequence: CASSSLGRNNQPQHF.

The chain links TRBV5-1 to TRBJ2-5; D gene unclear. The CDR3 contains 17 residues. V was trimmed by 3 bases and J by 2 bases, leaving 20 bases between them. Germline V CDR1 and CDR2: SGHRS, YFSETQ. The CDR3 nucleotides read TGCGCCAGCAGCTACCTTACGGACCCCCTCGAGCAAGAGACCCAGTACTTC. Amino acids: CASSYLTDPLEQETQYF.

Here the CDR3 DNA reads TGTGCCAGCAGTTGGACTAGCGGGAGAGGCGAGACCCAGTACTTC. The encoded protein is CASSWTSGRGETQYF. The gene calls are TRBV28 and TRBJ2-5; 13 bases line up with TRBD2. The CDR3 has 15 amino acids. The junction had 4 bases not matched to a gene; V was cut back by 4 bases and J by 5 bases. Germline V gene sequence: CDR1 MDHEN, CDR2 SYDVKM.

This chain connects TRBV28 to TRBJ2-5; TRBD1 might be the D (6 bases). CDR3 length: 15 residues. V lost 3 bases, J lost 1 base, and 12 bases lay in between. Germline CDR1 is MDHEN and CDR2 is SYDVKM. The CDR3 DNA sequence: TGTGCCAGCAGTTTGTATTCGGACAGCCAAGAGACCCAGTACTTC. Protein sequence: CASSLYSDSQETQYF. Full variable domain (outside the CDR3, taken from reference TRBV28 and TRBJ2-5): DVKVTQSSRYLVKRTGEKVFLECVQDMDHENMFWYRQDPGLGLRLIYFSYDVKMKEKGDIPEGYSVSREKKERFSLILESASTNQTSMYLCASSLYSDSQETQYFGPGTRLLVL.

The chain carries TRBV2 and TRBJ2-1, with 12 bases matching TRBD2. Germline CDR1 is SNHLY and CDR2 is FYNNEI. The J segment lost 9 bases and the V segment lost 2 bases, leaving 5 bases of the junction unmatched. This CDR3 is built from 15 residues. This CDR3 reads CASSERLAGDAEQFF. The CDR3 DNA sequence: TGTGCCAGCAGTGAAAGACTAGCGGGAGACGCTGAGCAGTTCTTC. Variable domain in full (rest from reference TRBV2 and TRBJ2-1): EPEVTQTPSHQVTQMGQEVILRCVPISNHLYFYWYRQILGQKVEFLVSFYNNEISEKSEIFDDQFSVERPDGSNFTLKIRSTKLEDSAMYFCASSERLAGDAEQFFGPGTRLTVL.

The chain is built from TRBV6-5 and TRBJ2-5, with 11 positions matching TRBD1. CDR3 length: 15 amino acids. The junction had 4 bases not matched to a gene; V was cut back by 7 bases and J by 0 bases. CDR1 MNHEY and CDR2 SVGAGI come from the germline V gene. The DNA of the CDR3 is TGTGCCAGCACCCGGGACAGGGGGTACCAAGAGACCCAGTACTTC. Translated, it gives CASTRDRGYQETQYF.

The V and J genes are TRBV7-8 and TRBJ2-1; 7 bases are a match to TRBD2. The ends lost 5 bases at V and 6 bases at J; junction bases unmatched: 10. The CDR3 has 15 amino acids. Per germline, CDR1 SGHVS and CDR2 FQNEAQ. CDR3 protein: CASSPFGRGINEQFF. Written as DNA, the CDR3 is TGTGCCAGCAGCCCTTTCGGGCGGGGGATCAATGAGCAGTTCTTC.

V is TRBV9 and J is TRBJ2-1; 7 bases are shared with TRBD2. The CDR3 has 13 amino acids. J gave up 8 bases and V 3 bases, and 5 bases lay outside the gene matches. Germline assignment: CDR1 SGDLS and CDR2 YYNGEE. CDR3 residues: CASSGTSLYEQFF. The CDR3 DNA reads TGTGCCAGCAGCGGGACTAGTCTTTATGAGCAGTTCTTC.